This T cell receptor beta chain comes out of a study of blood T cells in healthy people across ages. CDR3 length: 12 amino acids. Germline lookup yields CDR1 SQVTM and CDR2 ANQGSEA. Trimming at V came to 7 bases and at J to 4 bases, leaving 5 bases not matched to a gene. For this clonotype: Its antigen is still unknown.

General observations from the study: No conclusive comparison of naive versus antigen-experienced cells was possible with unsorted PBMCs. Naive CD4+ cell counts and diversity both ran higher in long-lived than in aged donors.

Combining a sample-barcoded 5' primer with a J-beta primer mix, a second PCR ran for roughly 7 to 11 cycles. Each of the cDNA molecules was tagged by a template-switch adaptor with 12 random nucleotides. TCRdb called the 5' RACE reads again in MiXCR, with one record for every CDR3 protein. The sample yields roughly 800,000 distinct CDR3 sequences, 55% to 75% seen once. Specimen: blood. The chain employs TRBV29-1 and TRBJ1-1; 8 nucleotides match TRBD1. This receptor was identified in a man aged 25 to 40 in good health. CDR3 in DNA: TGCAGCGGAGCCGACAGGGGCACTGAAGCTTTCTTT. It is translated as CSGADRGTEAFF.